This T cell receptor (beta chain) was profiled in a study of tumor and adjacent non-tumor tissue in lung cancer (dated by TCRdb to 2017 to 2018). Concerning the study at large: By cancer type, the cohort comprised eleven to twelve adenocarcinoma patients, a couple of squamous cell carcinoma patients and 1 small cell lung cancer patient. The roughly 15 enrolled patients, of whom about 10 were men and 5 were women, were aged about 31 to 80 years and were diagnosed with TNM stage I to III disease. Sequencing produced 130 million or so productive TCRbeta reads in total, an average of about 4 million reads per sample. Using bulk TCRbeta repertoires from roughly 14 lung cancer patients, the study set lung tumor tissue side by side with matched distant non-tumor lung tissue. TCRbeta CDR3 sequencing was performed on fewer than 35 paired specimens, with one tumor sample and one normal lung sample collected per patient.

This clonotype is classified as medium-sized (0.01 to 0.1%). The antigen it binds to is not known. Within one base of it there is no much larger clone, and no base qualities were kept. RNA was isolated from bulk, unsorted tissue, and RNA quality was assessed with a NanoDrop ND-1000 and an Agilent 2100. Newly diagnosed lung cancer patients without prior chemotherapy who had been admitted for thoracic surgery in China between August and November 2014 were enrolled as donors. Anyone who had undergone radiotherapy or chemotherapy before, or who had another cancer at the same time, was left out of the study. Surgical tissue pieces of about 1-2.1 cm3 were preserved in RNAlater solution and stored at -80 °C until use. The library was built by means of multiplex PCR. Sequencing used an Illumina HiSeq 2500. TCRbeta libraries were built by three rounds of nested PCR using primers (Table S4), following protocols modified from ARM-PCR. PCR products of 200-500 bp were gel-excised and purified with the QIAquick gel extraction kit before sequencing. In the paper's pipeline: Reads were cleaned using Trimmomatic, were merged into complete CDR3 sequences using FLASH, and were assigned to V(D)J germline segments using MiTCR. VDJtools was used to compute clonal diversity as the inverse Simpson's index. A read counted as productive if the sequence was in-frame and lacked a premature stop codon. TCRdb reworked the public reads: Q25 trimming with fastp, MiXCR clone assembly, productive beta chains retained. Rows matching on CDR3 protein sequence are summarized as one entry with the most common DNA and genes. Clone size and V and J calls follow TCRdb, not the original study. Within this sample are about 90,000 distinct CDR3 sequences, with around two thirds of them counted one time only. The top ten clones comprise about 15% of the sample.

General study outcomes and caveats: Only about 14 patients were in the cohort, and the authors stated that larger samples and more detailed clinical data are needed. TCR diversity was significantly higher in younger patients, and greater tumor TCR diversity was associated with shorter overall survival and shorter disease-free survival. In normal lung, the top 100 clones accounted for a significantly larger cumulative share of the repertoire than in tumor tissue. TCR diversity (inverse Simpson) was significantly higher in tumor than in normal lung tissue (431.37 vs 166.20, P = 0.0075, Mann-Whitney U test). Peripheral blood was not sequenced, so blood TCRbeta repertoires were not examined in the lung cancer patients of the study. The sequencing platform is not named in the methods, and unique molecular identifiers are not mentioned.

From the cysteine through the phenylalanine, the CDR3 covers 15 amino acids. The DNA shown is the 45-base CDR3, in frame from base 1. For CDR1 and CDR2, the germline V gene lists MNHNS and SASEGT. V was cut back by 7 bases and J by 0 bases, leaving a gap of 13 bases between them. The V gene is TRBV6-1 and the J gene is TRBJ1-5; there is no confident call for the D gene. The receptor was derived from a man between 70 and 80 years old with non-small cell lung cancer. The sequencing sample was made of lung tumor tissue. The CDR3 region has the sequence CASTPTANSNQPQHF. Here is the DNA: TGTGCCAGCACTCCGACGGCTAATAGCAATCAGCCCCAGCATTTT.